The rows below give T cell receptor beta chains drawn from one sample of a study of vaccination and CD4 T cells after COVID-19. TCRdb used MiXCR to reprocess the PCR reads, holding one entry per CDR3 protein. The sample records 26,000 or so distinct CDR3 sequences, 45% to 60% being singletons. The specimen comprised CD4+ T cells from blood, sampled about 7 months after SARS-CoV-2 vaccination. Receptors were obtained from a human donor who had recovered from COVID-19. Each CDR3 is given with its conserved first and last residue. D genes are given only for firm matches. Where a row states a size, it is once, few, many or the class of an expanded clone; other rows omit it.

>.|TRBV7-8|TRBJ2-7|.
TGTGCCAGCAGCCGGGACAACTCCTACGAGCAGTACTTC
CASSRDNSYEQYF
>.|TRBV2|TRBJ2-2|TRBD2
TGTGCCAGCAGTGAATCGGCTAGCGGGAGGGTACGGCACACCGGGGAGCTGTTTTTT
CASSESASGRVRHTGELFF
>.|TRBV6-1|TRBJ2-2|TRBD2
TGTGCCAGCGTTTCACCGGGAGGGCCATCCGGGGAGCTGTTTTTT
CASVSPGGPSGELFF
>.|TRBV2|TRBJ2-5|.
TGTGCCAGCAGTGAAAGTCAGCAAGAGACCCAGTACTTC
CASSESQQETQYF
>once|TRBV6-4|TRBJ1-4|TRBD1
TGTGCCAGCAGTGACGGGACAGGGGGTGAAAAACTGTTTTTT
CASSDGTGGEKLFF
>few|TRBV7-8|TRBJ2-5|TRBD2
TGTGCCAGCAGCTTAGCGAGCGGGAGAAAAGAGACCCAGTACTTC
CASSLASGRKETQYF
>.|TRBV24-1|TRBJ2-3|.
TGTGCCACCAGTGATACAGACCCGGGGCGCACAGATACGCAGTATTTT
CATSDTDPGRTDTQYF
>few|TRBV20-1|TRBJ2-2|TRBD1
TGCAGTGCTTTAGTCGCAGGGGGTCCGGGGGAGCTGTTTTTT
CSALVAGGPGELFF
>.|TRBV2|TRBJ2-7|.
TGTGCCAGCAGTGACCTAGCTTCAAACTACGAGCAGTACTTC
CASSDLASNYEQYF
>once|TRBV7-8|TRBJ2-2|.
TGTGCCAGCAGCTCAAGAGAGGGCGGGGAGCTGTTTTTT
CASSSREGGELFF
>.|TRBV5-6|TRBJ2-7|TRBD1
TGTGCCAGCAGCTTGAGGGGACAGTCTATCGACGAGCAGTACTTC
CASSLRGQSIDEQYF
>.|TRBV7-9|TRBJ2-2|TRBD2
TGTGCCAGCAGCTTGGTAGCGGGCTGGACGTGGACCGGGGAGCTGTTTTTT
CASSLVAGWTWTGELFF
>.|TRBV20-1|TRBJ1-2|.
TGCAGTGCTAGTGAGACTGATAACTATGGCTACACCTTC
CSASETDNYGYTF
>.|TRBV20-1|TRBJ2-1|.
TGCAGTGCTAGCGCGTGGTCTGGAGTTACGAAGAGCAATGAGCAGTTCTTC
CSASAWSGVTKSNEQFF
>.|TRBV28|TRBJ1-1|TRBD1
TGTGCCAGCAGTTCAGACAGGGCTTCGAACACTGAAGCTTTCTTT
CASSSDRASNTEAFF
>few|TRBV19|TRBJ1-1|.
TGTGCCAGTAGCCGGCTAGATCCAAGGTGGGCTTTCTTT
CASSRLDPRWAFF
>.|TRBV20-1|TRBJ1-5|.
TGCAGTGCTCAGAGACAGGTGAATCAGCCCCAGCATTTT
CSAQRQVNQPQHF
>.|TRBV10-1|TRBJ2-1|TRBD2
TGCGCCAGCAGTGATGGTGGCGGGAGCTATGAGCAGTTCTTC
CASSDGGGSYEQFF
>.|TRBV10-3|TRBJ2-3|.
TGTGCCATCAGTGAGTACGGGGCAGGGGACACAGATACGCAGTATTTT
CAISEYGAGDTDTQYF
>.|TRBV28|TRBJ2-4|.
TGTGCCAGCAGAGGGTCCCTTCCTGCCAAAAACATTCAGTACTTC
CASRGSLPAKNIQYF
>.|TRBV7-2|TRBJ2-1|.
TGTGCCAGCAGCCGAACCAATGGGGTTGAGCAGTTCTTC
CASSRTNGVEQFF
>once|TRBV7-8|TRBJ2-5|.
TGTGCCAGCAGCTTATATCGGCCCGGGAGAAGTGCCAAAGAGACCCAGTACTTC
CASSLYRPGRSAKETQYF
>.|TRBV18|TRBJ2-3|TRBD1
TGTGCCAGCTCACCCACCCGGGACAGGCCGAAATTGGAGGCAGATACGCAGTATTTT
CASSPTRDRPKLEADTQYF
>few|TRBV7-9|TRBJ1-1|.
TGTGCCAGCAGTGGGTACAGGGACACTGAAGCTTTCTTT
CASSGYRDTEAFF
>medium-sized|TRBV28|TRBJ2-7|.
TGTGCCAGCAGTTTCCTCCGGACAGTCGTGGACGAGCAGTACTTC
CASSFLRTVVDEQYF
>.|TRBV6-1|TRBJ2-5|TRBD1
TGTGCCACGGACAGGGGATTCCAAGAGACCCAGTACTTC
CATDRGFQETQYF
>.|TRBV20-1|TRBJ2-7|.
TGCAGTGCTAGAGATCAATACGAGCAGTACTTC
CSARDQYEQYF
>.|TRBV20-1|TRBJ2-7|TRBD2
TGCAGTGCTAGCCCGGCGGGAGGAACCTACGAGCAGTACTTC
CSASPAGGTYEQYF
>.|TRBV6-4|TRBJ2-2|TRBD2
TGTGCCAGCGGGACTAGCGACACCGGGGAGCTGTTTTTT
CASGTSDTGELFF
>few|TRBV29-1|TRBJ1-2|.
TGCAGCGTTGAAAGGAGGGGCGGTGACTATGGCTACACCTTC
CSVERRGGDYGYTF
>.|TRBV20-1|TRBJ2-3|.
TGCAGTGCAGGGATGGGCGGCGAGGGCGGGGATACGCAGTATTTT
CSAGMGGEGGDTQYF
>.|TRBV21-1|TRBJ1-5|.
TGTGCCAGCAGCAAAGAGGGCGTCAGGCCGGGTGGCAATCAGCCCCAGCATTTT
CASSKEGVRPGGNQPQHF
>.|TRBV6-1|TRBJ1-6|.
TGTGCCAGCAGAACCCTACTTAATTCACCCCTCCACTTT
CASRTLLNSPLHF
>.|TRBV6-2/TRBV6-3|TRBJ2-1|TRBD2
TGTGCCAGCAGACGAACTAGCGGGGCGCAATATGAGCAGTTCTTC
CASRRTSGAQYEQFF
>once|TRBV20-1|TRBJ2-7|TRBD1
TGCAGTGCTCCCCGGGACAGAGGCTACGAGCAGTACTTC
CSAPRDRGYEQYF
>few|TRBV7-2|TRBJ2-5|.
TGTGCCAGCAGCTTAGTAATACAGGGTACCAGGGAGACCCAGTACTTC
CASSLVIQGTRETQYF
>.|TRBV5-1|TRBJ2-1|TRBD1
TGCGCCAGCAGTTTGACAGGGGGGCCCTACAATGAGCAGTTCTTC
CASSLTGGPYNEQFF
>few|TRBV10-3|TRBJ2-5|TRBD1
TGTGCCATCAGTGAGGCGGGACAGGGGGAGACCCAGTACTTC
CAISEAGQGETQYF
>few|TRBV28|TRBJ1-2|.
TGTGCCAGCAGTTTGGCAGGGAGTATCTATGGCTACACCTTC
CASSLAGSIYGYTF
>once|TRBV25-1|TRBJ2-3|.
TGTGCCAGCAGTGAAGCTGATACGCAGTATTTT
CASSEADTQYF
>.|TRBV28|TRBJ1-1|TRBD1
TGTGCCAGCAGTTACCTTTCGACAGGGGGAGTTAGTTCGAACACTGAAGCTTTCTTT
CASSYLSTGGVSSNTEAFF
>.|TRBV19|TRBJ1-6|.
TGTGCCAGTAGCGTCGGCAGCACGCTTTGGGATTCACCCCTCCACTTT
CASSVGSTLWDSPLHF
>.|TRBV2|TRBJ2-5|.
TGTGCCAGCAGTAGTGAGACCCAGTACTTC
CASSSETQYF